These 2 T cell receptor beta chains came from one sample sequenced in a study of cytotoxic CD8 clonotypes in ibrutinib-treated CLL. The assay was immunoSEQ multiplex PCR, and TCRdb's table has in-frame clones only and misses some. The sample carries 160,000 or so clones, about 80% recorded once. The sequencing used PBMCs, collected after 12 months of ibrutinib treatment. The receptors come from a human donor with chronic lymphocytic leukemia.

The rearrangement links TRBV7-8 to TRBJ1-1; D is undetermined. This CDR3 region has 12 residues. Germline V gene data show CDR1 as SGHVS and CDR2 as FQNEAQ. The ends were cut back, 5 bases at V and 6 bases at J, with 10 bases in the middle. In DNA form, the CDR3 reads TGTGCCAGCAGCACCCCAAGCGCTGAAGCTTTCTTT. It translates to CASSTPSAEAFF.

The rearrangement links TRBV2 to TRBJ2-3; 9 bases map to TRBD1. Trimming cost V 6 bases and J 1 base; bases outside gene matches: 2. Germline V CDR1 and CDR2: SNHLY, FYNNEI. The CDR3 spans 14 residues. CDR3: CASSRQGGTDTQYF. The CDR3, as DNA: TGTGCCAGCAGCCGACAGGGGGGCACAGATACGCAGTATTTT.